The rows below give T cell receptor beta chains drawn from one sample of a study of PD-1 blockade in classical Hodgkin lymphoma. The assay was immunoSEQ multiplex PCR, and TCRdb's table has in-frame clones only and misses some. The sample holds nearly 100,000 clones, around 80% seen once. The specimen comprised peripheral blood mononuclear cells (PBMCs), sampled at baseline. These TCRs come from a human donor with classical Hodgkin lymphoma. CDR3s include the opening cysteine and the closing phenylalanine or tryptophan. A D gene is named only where the DNA matches it firmly. The size of a clone is reported for some rows only, either as once, few or many, or as a class for expanded clones.

clone size	V gene	J gene	D gene	CDR3 protein	CDR3 DNA
-	TRBV10-3	TRBJ2-1	TRBD2	CATASLELAGDEQFF	TGTGCCACAGCATCTTTGGAGCTAGCGGGAGATGAGCAGTTCTTC
medium-sized	TRBV5-4	TRBJ2-2	-	CASTKGRGENGELFF	TGTGCCAGCACCAAAGGGAGGGGGGAAAACGGGGAGCTGTTTTTT
-	TRBV19	TRBJ2-7	-	CASSIGTSTFRGEQYF	TGTGCCAGTAGTATAGGTACGAGCACCTTCCGGGGCGAGCAGTACTTC
-	TRBV19	TRBJ2-7	-	CASSIGRISYEQYF	TGTGCCAGTAGTATCGGCAGAATTAGCTACGAGCAGTACTTC
-	TRBV27	TRBJ2-7	-	CASSLQTLNSYEQYF	TGTGCCAGCAGTTTGCAGACGCTAAACTCGTACGAGCAGTACTTC
-	TRBV4-1	TRBJ1-4	-	CASSQGTGKGEKLFF	TGCGCCAGCAGCCAAGGAACAGGGAAGGGCGAAAAACTGTTTTTT
-	TRBV19	TRBJ2-2	TRBD1	CASRGTGVAGELFF	TGTGCCAGTAGGGGGACAGGGGTGGCCGGGGAGCTGTTTTTT
-	TRBV6-1	TRBJ2-2	TRBD1	CASSEAPTGEGTGELFF	TGTGCCAGCAGTGAAGCCCCCACAGGGGAAGGCACCGGGGAGCTGTTTTTT
-	TRBV5-1	TRBJ2-7	TRBD2	CASSASGGRALEQYF	TGCGCCAGCAGTGCCTCGGGCGGGAGGGCCCTCGAGCAGTACTTC
-	TRBV2	TRBJ2-2	TRBD1	CASKVIGTGLVAGELFF	TGTGCCAGCAAAGTTATCGGGACAGGACTCGTCGCCGGGGAGCTGTTTTTT
-	TRBV11-3	TRBJ2-2	-	CASSLVAGPTGELFF	TGTGCCAGCAGCTTAGTGGCAGGGCCCACCGGGGAGCTGTTTTTT
once	TRBV10-3	TRBJ2-7	-	CAIGLLYEQYF	TGTGCCATAGGACTACTCTACGAGCAGTACTTC
few	TRBV19	TRBJ1-5	-	CASSIVGGPYGNQPQHF	TGTGCCAGTAGTATAGTCGGGGGCCCTTATGGCAATCAGCCCCAGCATTTT
-	TRBV5-1	TRBJ1-3	TRBD1	CASSWTGEGNTIYF	TGCGCCAGCAGCTGGACAGGGGAAGGAAACACCATATATTTT
-	TRBV5-4	TRBJ2-5	-	CASHSTQGAQETQYF	TGTGCCAGCCACTCTACGCAGGGAGCCCAAGAGACCCAGTACTTC
-	TRBV5-4	TRBJ2-7	-	CASTNTRQNYEQYF	TGTGCCAGCACCAATACTCGACAGAACTACGAGCAGTACTTC
-	TRBV7-9	TRBJ2-7	TRBD1	CASGPRDRKTYEQYF	TGTGCCAGCGGGCCCCGGGACAGGAAGACCTACGAGCAGTACTTC
-	TRBV11-3	TRBJ2-2	TRBD2	CASSTGLAELTGELFF	TGTGCCAGCAGCACGGGACTAGCGGAACTAACCGGGGAGCTGTTTTTT
-	TRBV6-5	TRBJ2-7	-	CASSYKTDSYEQYF	TGTGCCAGCAGTTACAAGACAGATTCCTACGAGCAGTACTTC
-	TRBV23-1	TRBJ2-5	TRBD2	CARRAGPRGGETQYF	TGCGCCAGACGAGCGGGACCTCGTGGGGGGGAGACCCAGTACTTC
-	TRBV11-2	TRBJ2-7	-	CASSFPVPYEQYF	TGTGCCAGCAGCTTTCCGGTTCCCTACGAGCAGTACTTC
-	TRBV5-4	TRBJ2-7	TRBD2	CASSRGGTSGRAANEQYF	TGTGCCAGCAGCAGGGGTGGGACTAGCGGGAGGGCCGCCAACGAGCAGTACTTC
-	TRBV11-3	TRBJ2-5	-	CASSLGPTRGETQYF	TGTGCCAGCAGCTTAGGGCCCACCCGCGGAGAGACCCAGTACTTC